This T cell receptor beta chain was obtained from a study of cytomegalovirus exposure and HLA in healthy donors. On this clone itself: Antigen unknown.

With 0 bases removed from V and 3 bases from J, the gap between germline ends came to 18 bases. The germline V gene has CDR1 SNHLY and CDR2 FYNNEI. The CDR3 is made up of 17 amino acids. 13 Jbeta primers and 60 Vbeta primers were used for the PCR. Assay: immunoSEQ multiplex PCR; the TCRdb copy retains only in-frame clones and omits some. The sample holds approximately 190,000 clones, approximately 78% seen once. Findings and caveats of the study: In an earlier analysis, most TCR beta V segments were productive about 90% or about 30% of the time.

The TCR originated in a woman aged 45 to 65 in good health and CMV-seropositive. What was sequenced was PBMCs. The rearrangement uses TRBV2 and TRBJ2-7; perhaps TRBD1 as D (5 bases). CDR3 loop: CASSEATEGVLDYEQYF. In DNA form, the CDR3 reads TGTGCCAGCAGTGAAGCGACTGAAGGGGTATTGGACTACGAGCAGTACTTC.